This T cell receptor beta chain was retrieved from a study of shared clonotypes between healthy human individuals. Study overall: Used for every donor were three CD4 naive, three CD4 memory, two CD8 naive and one CD8 memory plate. Study results and caveats: Relative to clonotypes present in all four donors, those not shared had lower generation probabilities. Richness estimates generally favored naive over memory subsets.

CDR3 size: 14 residues. The V end was cut by 8 bases, the J end by 2 bases, with 15 bases between. CDR1 and CDR2 (germline): MNHEY, SMNVEV (reference sequence). As to this clone: Its matching antigen is unknown.

Investigators spread the genomic DNA of each subset evenly over several immunoSEQ plates. The data were produced by immunoSEQ multiplex PCR, yet TCRdb's version contains in-frame clones alone and is incomplete. Of about 610,000 clones listed, about 96% are singletons. Naive CD8 cells comprised CD45RO-negative, CCR7-positively selected cells, excluding terminally differentiated effector memory CD45RA+ cells. The sample comprised naive CD8+ T cells sorted from blood. The TCR comes from a woman in her twenties or thirties in good health. This chain uses TRBV27 with TRBJ1-1; D perhaps matches TRBD1 (5 bases). The chain's CDR3 is CASPPDRTNTEAFF. CDR3 nucleotide sequence: TGTGCCAGCCCCCCTGACAGAACAAACACTGAAGCTTTCTTT.